This T cell receptor (beta chain) was recovered during a study of blood T cell repertoires in COVID-19. About the study: Donors in the United States, Italy and Spain gave samples during acute or convalescent COVID-19.

Only in-frame clones appear in the TCRdb table, and some are missing; sequencing was by immunoSEQ multiplex PCR. Seen here are under 200,000 clones, 86% observed once, and the top ten hold 4.5% to 7%. From germline, CDR1 is LGHDT and CDR2 YNNKEL (reference sequence). The CDR3 has 11 amino acids. V was cut by 5 bases and J by 9 bases, with 8 bases left in between. Individuals aged roughly 18 to 95 years were recruited from about two dozen US areas. The genes are TRBV3-1 (or the pseudogene TRBV3-2) and TRBJ2-1; D gene uncertain. The specimen sequenced was PBMCs or T cells enriched from blood (not recorded which). This clonotype was obtained from a man in his forties or fifties with acute COVID-19. CDR3 coding DNA: TGTGCCAGCAGCGACTTCGGTGAGCAGTTCTTC. Its protein is CASSDFGEQFF.